Here is one T cell receptor beta chain with its context. CDR1 and CDR2 from the germline V gene are GTSNPN and SVGIG (reference sequence). Trimming stripped 0 bases from V and 5 bases from J, with 8 bases between. The CDR3 runs to 14 residues. The sample belongs to a study of blood T cell repertoires in COVID-19. In the authors' workflow: Amplifying reference gene primers gave estimates of nucleated cell counts. Clones were read by immunoSEQ multiplex PCR, and TCRdb kept only the in-frame ones, dropping some. That table is the source of V, J and clone size, and D and trimming were worked out from the DNA. The sample lists around 120,000 clones, 90% occurring once.

The sample taken for sequencing was peripheral blood. The V gene is TRBV30, the J gene TRBJ1-6; no clear D. This receptor was obtained from a woman in her sixties with COVID-19, enrolled during active disease. This CDR3 reads CAWSVLTDNSPLHF. CDR3 sequence (DNA): TGTGCCTGGAGTGTTTTAACAGATAATTCACCCCTCCACTTT.